The 10 T cell receptor beta chains in this list originate from one sample, sequenced in a study of T cells after yellow fever vaccination. TCRdb passed the 5' RACE reads through MiXCR, listing each CDR3 protein once. Among approximately 610,000 distinct CDR3 sequences listed, about 17% were seen once. This sample comprised PBMCs, obtained more than 4 days after the first yellow fever vaccination. All receptors derive from a man aged 18 to 30 who received the YFV17D yellow fever vaccine.

The chain links TRBV12-3 or TRBV12-4 to TRBJ2-7; 9 nucleotides agree with TRBD1. The CDR3 contains 13 residues. Unmatched junction bases numbered 12, after V lost 6 bases and J lost 12 bases. This chain's CDR3 is CASSPTTGGVRYF. The CDR3 DNA reads TGTGCCAGCAGCCCGACGACAGGGGGGGTAAGGTACTTC.

The rearrangement joins TRBV14 to TRBJ2-1; TRBD1 matches at 9 bases. The J segment lost 5 bases and the V segment lost 4 bases, leaving 12 bases of the junction unmatched. CDR3 size: 17 residues. CDR1 and CDR2 (germline): SGHDN, FVKESK. In DNA form, the CDR3 reads TGTGCCAGCAGCCCCGCAGGGTGGGACAGGGTCCACAATGAGCAGTTCTTC. It translates to CASSPAGWDRVHNEQFF. Full variable domain (missing parts from reference TRBV14 and TRBJ2-1): EAGVTQFPSHSVIEKGQTVTLRCDPISGHDNLYWYRRVMGKEIKFLLHFVKESKQDESGMPNNRFLAERTGGTYSTLKVQPAELEDSGVYFCASSPAGWDRVHNEQFFGPGTRLTVL.

This chain joins TRBV2 and TRBJ2-1, with 15 nucleotides matching TRBD2. After removal of 5 bases from V and 3 bases from J, the junction contained 8 bases not matched to a gene. The germline CDR1 and CDR2 sequences are SNHLY and FYNNEI. The CDR3 totals 18 residues. CDR3 amino acids: CASSRRTSGGAGYNEQFF. The DNA for the CDR3 is TGTGCCAGCAGTCGCCGGACTAGCGGGGGGGCCGGCTACAATGAGCAGTTCTTC.

About this clonotype itself: At one of its ends the junction is not consistent with the germline gene, which may arise from a read error. The chain employs TRBV7-2 and TRBJ2-7, with 8 bases lining up with TRBD1. The CDR3 is 14 amino acids. Germline CDR1 SGHTA, CDR2 FQGNSA. As DNA, the CDR3 is TGTGCCAGCAGCGACGGGACAGGCTCCTCCGAGCAGTACTTC. Residues: CASSDGTGSSEQYF.

This clonotype showed up just a few times. The CDR3 here is CASRDFTLSYEQYF. The CDR3 nucleotides are TGCGCCAGCAGGGACTTTACCCTCTCCTACGAGCAGTACTTC. The chain employs TRBV5-1 and TRBJ2-7; a possible D gene is TRBD2 (5 bases). V was shortened by 5 bases and J by 0 bases, with 12 bases between the two germline ends. The germline CDR1 and CDR2 sequences are SGHRS and YFSETQ. The CDR3 sequence is 14 residues long.

In nucleotides, the CDR3 is TGTGCCAGTGGCTCGCTAGACTCCTACGAGCAGTACTTC. It is translated as CASGSLDSYEQYF. This chain connects TRBV19 to TRBJ2-7; D gene unclear. Germline V gene data show CDR1 as LNHDA and CDR2 as SQIVND (reference sequence). Trimming cost V 8 bases and J 0 bases, with 11 bases left between them. The CDR3 spans 13 residues. Combining the CDR3 with reference TRBV19 and TRBJ2-7 gives the whole variable domain DGGITQSPKYLFRKEGQNVTLSCEQNLNHDAMYWYRQDPGQGLRLIYYSQIVNDFQKGDIAEGYSVSREKKESFPLTVTSAQKNPTAFYLCASGSLDSYEQYFGPGTRLTVT.

This clonotype was seen a few times. The rearrangement links TRBV7-3 to TRBJ2-1; 11 nucleotides line up with TRBD2. Looked up from germline, CDR1 is SGHTA and CDR2 is FQGTGA. The CDR3 has 17 amino acids. The V segment lost 4 bases and the J segment 6 bases; nucleotides outside the gene matches: 11. The CDR3 sequence: CASSSRLLAGGRNEQFF. The CDR3 DNA reads as TGTGCCAGCAGCTCCCGCCTCCTAGCGGGGGGTCGCAATGAGCAGTTCTTC.

The table lists this clonotype with a few counts. The genes are TRBV4-3 and TRBJ2-3; a weak D match, TRBD2 (5 bases). Germline CDR1 is LGHNA and CDR2 is YSLEER. Trimming stripped 2 bases from V and 6 bases from J, with 12 bases between. This CDR3 region has 14 residues. The CDR3 spells CASSQISSSDTQYF. For the CDR3, the DNA is TGCGCCAGCAGCCAAATCTCTAGCTCGGATACGCAGTATTTT.

This clonotype was seen a few times. The V call is TRBV4-1, the J call TRBJ2-1; 9 bases line up with TRBD2. Germline loops: CDR1 MGHRA, CDR2 YSYEKL. V shed 6 bases, J shed 4 bases, and the junction held 7 bases outside the gene matches. There are 15 residues in the CDR3. Written as DNA, the CDR3 is TGCGCCAGCAGTCAGAGCGGGGGGTATTACAATGAGCAGTTCTTC. It codes for CASSQSGGYYNEQFF.

The chain combines TRBV6-2 or TRBV6-3 with TRBJ2-3, with TRBD2 matching 11 bases. The V gene's germline CDR1 is MNHEY and CDR2 SVGEGT. The V gene end was trimmed by 5 bases and the J gene end by 4 bases; junction bases not matched to a gene: 5. This CDR3 region has 15 residues. CDR3 region: CASSLVAGGSDTQYF. In DNA, the CDR3 is TGTGCCAGCAGTCTCGTAGCGGGGGGGTCAGATACGCAGTATTTT.